Listed here is a single T cell receptor beta chain. Its antigen specificity is not known. No base qualities exist here, and no much larger clone lies one base off it. As encoded in the germline V gene, CDR1 is KGHSH while CDR2 is LQKENI. Including the terminal cysteine and phenylalanine, the CDR3 comprises 15 residues. Only the CDR3 DNA is retained, 45 bases long and in frame from the first base. At the junction V is shortened by 2 bases and J by 5 bases; bases outside the gene matches: 8. The protocol used for the library was PCR. The data were produced on an Illumina HiSeq 2500. Molecular barcoding was employed in the preparation of TCR libraries, with unique molecular identifiers being used to normalize TCRbeta repertoire quantification. TCRdb handled the public reads itself, with Q25 trimming in fastp and clone calling in MiXCR, and kept productive beta chains. Under each unique CDR3 protein, matching rows form one entry showing the most common genes and DNA. Recorded for this sample are about 610,000 distinct CDR3 sequences; approximately 10% of them occurred a single time. 3.5% to 5% of the sample comes from the top ten.

These data belong to a study of T-cell reconstitution after alpha-beta-depleted transplantation in children (dated by TCRdb to the mid-2010s). With respect to the entire study: Using TCR repertoire profiling, the study followed T-cell immune reconstitution in a quantitative way in children after TCRalphabeta/CD19-depleted allogeneic hematopoietic cell transplantation.

The TCR comes from a human donor who donated a stem cell graft to a child with acute myeloid leukemia. The sequence is built from TRBV18 and TRBJ2-5; 7 bases in the junction line up with TRBD2. The source was PBMCs from the stem cell graft donor, collected from the stem cell graft. The DNA reads as follows: TGTGCCAGCTCACCAATCAGCGGGATGCGGGAGACCCAGTACTTC. It translates to CASSPISGMRETQYF.